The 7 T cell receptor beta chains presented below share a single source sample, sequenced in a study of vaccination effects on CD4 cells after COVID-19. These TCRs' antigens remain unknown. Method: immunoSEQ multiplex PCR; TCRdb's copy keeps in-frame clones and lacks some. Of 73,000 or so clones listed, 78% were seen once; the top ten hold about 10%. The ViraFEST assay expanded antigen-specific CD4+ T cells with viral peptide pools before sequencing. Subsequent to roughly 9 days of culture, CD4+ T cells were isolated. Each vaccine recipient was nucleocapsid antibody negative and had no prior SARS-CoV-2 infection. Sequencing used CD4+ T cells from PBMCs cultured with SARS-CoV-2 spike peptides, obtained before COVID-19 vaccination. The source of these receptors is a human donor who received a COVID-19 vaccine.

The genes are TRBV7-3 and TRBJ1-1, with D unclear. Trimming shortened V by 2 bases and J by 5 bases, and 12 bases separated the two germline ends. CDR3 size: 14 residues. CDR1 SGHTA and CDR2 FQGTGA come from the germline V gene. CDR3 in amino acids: CASSLSSIGTEAFF. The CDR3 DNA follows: TGTGCCAGCAGCTTATCAAGTATAGGAACTGAAGCTTTCTTT.

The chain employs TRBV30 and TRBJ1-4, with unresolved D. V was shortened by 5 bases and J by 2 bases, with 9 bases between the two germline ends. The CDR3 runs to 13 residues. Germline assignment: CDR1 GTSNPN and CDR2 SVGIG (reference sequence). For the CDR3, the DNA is TGTGCCTGGGCCCGCGGTACTAATGAAAAACTGTTTTTT. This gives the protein CAWARGTNEKLFF.

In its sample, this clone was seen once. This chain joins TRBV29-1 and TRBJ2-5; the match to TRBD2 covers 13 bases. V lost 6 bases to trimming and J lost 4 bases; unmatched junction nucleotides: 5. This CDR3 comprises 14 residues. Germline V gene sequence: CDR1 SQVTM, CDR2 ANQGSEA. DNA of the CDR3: TGCAGCGTGGACACTAGCGGGGGGGGAGAGACCCAGTACTTC. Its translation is CSVDTSGGGETQYF.

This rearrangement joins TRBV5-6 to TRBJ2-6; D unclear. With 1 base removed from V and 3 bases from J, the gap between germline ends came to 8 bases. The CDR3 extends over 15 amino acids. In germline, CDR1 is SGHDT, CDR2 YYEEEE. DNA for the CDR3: TGTGCCAGCAGCTTGTTAGGGCTTGGGGCCAACGTCCTGACTTTC. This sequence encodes CASSLLGLGANVLTF.

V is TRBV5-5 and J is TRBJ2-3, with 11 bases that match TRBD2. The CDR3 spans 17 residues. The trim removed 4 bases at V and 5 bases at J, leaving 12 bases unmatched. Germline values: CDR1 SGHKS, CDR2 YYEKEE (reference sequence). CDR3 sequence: CASSPILTSGAQDTQYF. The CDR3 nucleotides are TGTGCCAGCAGCCCAATATTGACTAGCGGGGCCCAAGATACGCAGTATTTT.

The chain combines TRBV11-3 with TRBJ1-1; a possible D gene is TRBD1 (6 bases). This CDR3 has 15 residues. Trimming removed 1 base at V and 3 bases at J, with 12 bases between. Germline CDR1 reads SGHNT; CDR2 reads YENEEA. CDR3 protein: CASSLGGGADTEAFF. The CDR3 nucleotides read TGTGCCAGCAGCTTAGGTGGGGGCGCGGACACTGAAGCTTTCTTT.

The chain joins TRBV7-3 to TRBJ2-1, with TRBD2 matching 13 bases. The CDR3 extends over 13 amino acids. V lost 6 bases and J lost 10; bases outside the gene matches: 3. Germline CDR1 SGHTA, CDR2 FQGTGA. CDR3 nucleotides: TGTGCCAGCAGTCGGACTAGCGGGAGAGAGCAGTTCTTC. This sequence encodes CASSRTSGREQFF.